These T cell receptor beta chains were read from a single sample in a study of molecular identifiers for immune sequencing clone quantification. TCRdb independently ran MiXCR on the PCR reads; one entry per CDR3 protein. The sample records around 65,000 distinct CDR3 sequences, about a sixth being singletons. Sequenced input: naive CD8+ T cells from blood, with Jurkat cell RNA spiked in. The receptors here all came from a human donor in good health. Some libraries in this study had Jurkat cell RNA spiked in. Both conserved end residues are part of each CDR3. D genes are given only for firm matches. Part of the rows lack a size; the others show once, few, many or a class for expanded clones.

size,D,J,V,CDR3,DNA
many,.,TRBJ1-1,TRBV4-1,CASSPPPGGGRSTEAFF,TGCGCCAGCAGCCCCCCACCCGGGGGCGGACGGAGCACTGAAGCTTTCTTT
.,TRBD1,TRBJ1-2,TRBV3-1,CASSQDLPGQAHGYTF,TGTGCCAGCAGCCAAGATCTACCAGGACAGGCCCATGGCTACACCTTC
.,TRBD2,TRBJ2-3,TRBV7-8,CASSPRREGRGESTDTQYF,TGTGCCAGCAGCCCACGGCGGGAGGGCCGCGGGGAGAGCACAGATACGCAGTATTTT
many,TRBD1,TRBJ1-2,TRBV13,CASSHGQGLGYTF,TGTGCCAGCAGCCACGGACAGGGGCTTGGCTACACCTTC
few,.,TRBJ1-3,TRBV27,CASSSGNTIYF,TGTGCCAGCAGTTCTGGAAACACCATATATTTT
few,TRBD2,TRBJ2-7,TRBV29-1,CSVELPGTSGPYEQYF,TGCAGCGTTGAACTCCCAGGGACTAGCGGACCCTACGAGCAGTACTTC
.,.,TRBJ2-7,TRBV7-9,CASSGGEPQTYEQYF,TGTGCCAGCAGCGGTGGTGAACCCCAAACCTACGAGCAGTACTTC
many,.,TRBJ2-2,TRBV6-1,CASSPGPGAELFF,TGTGCCAGCAGCCCCGGGCCTGGAGCGGAGCTGTTTTTT
many,.,TRBJ1-2,TRBV2,CASRRRIDDYGYTF,TGTGCCAGCAGACGACGGATAGATGACTATGGCTACACCTTC
.,.,TRBJ2-7,TRBV24-1,CATSDSWTPYEQYF,TGTGCCACCAGTGATTCCTGGACCCCCTACGAGCAGTACTTC
many,TRBD2,TRBJ2-7,TRBV19,CASSIESGLAAAYEQYF,TGTGCCAGTAGTATAGAATCGGGACTAGCGGCAGCCTACGAGCAGTACTTC
many,.,TRBJ2-3,TRBV11-2,CASSLRLAGTDTQYF,TGTGCCAGCAGCTTACGGTTAGCGGGCACAGATACGCAGTATTTT
many,.,TRBJ2-3,TRBV7-9,CASIGGLSTDTQYF,TGTGCCAGCATTGGCGGGCTTAGCACAGATACGCAGTATTTT
many,.,TRBJ2-5,TRBV2,CARQGPQKTQYF,TGTGCCAGACAGGGCCCTCAAAAGACCCAGTACTTC
many,.,TRBJ1-5,TRBV11-1,CASSFILNIVRQPQHF,TGTGCCAGCAGCTTCATCCTGAATATCGTACGGCAGCCCCAGCATTTT
many,TRBD2,TRBJ2-1,TRBV13,CASSQTSGRKNEQFF,TGTGCCAGCAGCCAAACTAGCGGGAGGAAGAATGAGCAGTTCTTC
many,.,TRBJ2-5,TRBV7-2,CASSSPPQETQYF,TGTGCCAGCAGCTCCCCCCCGCAAGAGACCCAGTACTTC
.,.,TRBJ1-1,TRBV15,CATSSPPQAGLNTEAFF,TGTGCCACCAGCTCCCCGCCCCAAGCAGGTCTGAACACTGAAGCTTTCTTT
many,TRBD2,TRBJ2-2,TRBV19,CASSIVGGAGELFF,TGTGCCAGTAGTATAGTGGGGGGGGCCGGGGAGCTGTTTTTT
many,.,TRBJ1-2,TRBV7-7,CASSLVGRANYGYTF,TGTGCCAGCAGCTTAGTTGGCAGGGCCAACTATGGCTACACCTTC
few,.,TRBJ1-1,TRBV5-3,CASSPRVGGTEAFF,TGTGCCAGCAGCCCCAGGGTCGGAGGCACTGAAGCTTTCTTT
many,.,TRBJ2-2,TRBV27,CASSLTAGELFF,TGTGCCAGCAGTTTAACGGCCGGGGAGCTGTTTTTT
many,TRBD1,TRBJ2-2,TRBV24-1,CATSDSRRDRGPSGELFF,TGTGCCACCAGTGATTCCCGGCGGGACAGGGGGCCGTCGGGGGAGCTGTTTTTT
many,TRBD1,TRBJ1-1,TRBV4-3,CASSQDYRTGTMNTEAFF,TGCGCCAGCAGCCAAGATTACCGGACAGGGACTATGAACACTGAAGCTTTCTTT